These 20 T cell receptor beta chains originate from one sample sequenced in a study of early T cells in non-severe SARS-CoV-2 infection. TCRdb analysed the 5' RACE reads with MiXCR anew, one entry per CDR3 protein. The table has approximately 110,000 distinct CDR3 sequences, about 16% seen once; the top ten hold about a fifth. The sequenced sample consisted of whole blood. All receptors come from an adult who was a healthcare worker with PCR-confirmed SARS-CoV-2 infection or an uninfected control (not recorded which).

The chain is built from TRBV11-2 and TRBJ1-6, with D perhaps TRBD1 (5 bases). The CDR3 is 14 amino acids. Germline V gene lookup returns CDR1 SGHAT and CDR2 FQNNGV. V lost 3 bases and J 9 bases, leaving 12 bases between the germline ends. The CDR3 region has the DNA TGTGCCAGCAGCTTCGAGAAAAGGGGTTCACCCCTCCACTTT. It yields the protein CASSFEKRGSPLHF.

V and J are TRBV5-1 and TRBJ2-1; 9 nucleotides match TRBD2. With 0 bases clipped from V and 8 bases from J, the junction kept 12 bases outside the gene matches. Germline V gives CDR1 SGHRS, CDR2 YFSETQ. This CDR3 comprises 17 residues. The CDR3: CASSLAVSGGRADEQFF. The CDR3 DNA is TGCGCCAGCAGCTTGGCTGTAAGCGGGGGGAGGGCCGATGAGCAGTTCTTC.

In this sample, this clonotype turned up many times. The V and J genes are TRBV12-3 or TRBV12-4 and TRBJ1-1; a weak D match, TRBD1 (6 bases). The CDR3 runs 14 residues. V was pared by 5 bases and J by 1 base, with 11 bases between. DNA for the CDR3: TGTGCCAGCAGTCCGACAGGACAGAACACTGAAGCTTTCTTT. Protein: CASSPTGQNTEAFF.

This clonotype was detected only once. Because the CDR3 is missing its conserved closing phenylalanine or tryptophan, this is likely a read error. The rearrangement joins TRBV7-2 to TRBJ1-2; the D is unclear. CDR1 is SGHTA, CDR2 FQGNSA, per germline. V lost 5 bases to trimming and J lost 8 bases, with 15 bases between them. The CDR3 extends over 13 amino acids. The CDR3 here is CASSPGHPSGYTS. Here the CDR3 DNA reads TGTGCCAGCAGCCCCGGTCATCCGAGCGGCTACACCTCC.

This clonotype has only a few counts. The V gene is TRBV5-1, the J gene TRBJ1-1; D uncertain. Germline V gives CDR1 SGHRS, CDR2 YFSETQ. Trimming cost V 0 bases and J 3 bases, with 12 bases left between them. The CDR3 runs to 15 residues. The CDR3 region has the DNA TGCGCCAGCAGCTTGGCCCCACCCGGGGACACTGAAGCTTTCTTT. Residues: CASSLAPPGDTEAFF.

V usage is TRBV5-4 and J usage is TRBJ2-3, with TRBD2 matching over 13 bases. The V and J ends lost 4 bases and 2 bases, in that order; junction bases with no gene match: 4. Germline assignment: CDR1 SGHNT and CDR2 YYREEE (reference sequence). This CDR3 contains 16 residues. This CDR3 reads CASSATSGGFTDTQYF. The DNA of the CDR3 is TGTGCCAGCAGCGCGACTAGCGGGGGGTTCACAGATACGCAGTATTTT. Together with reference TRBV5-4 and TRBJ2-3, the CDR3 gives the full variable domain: ETGVTQSPTHLIKTRGQQVTLRCSSQSGHNTVSWYQQALGQGPQFIFQYYREEENGRGNFPPRFSGLQFPNYSSELNVNALELDDSALYLCASSATSGGFTDTQYFGPGTRLTVL.

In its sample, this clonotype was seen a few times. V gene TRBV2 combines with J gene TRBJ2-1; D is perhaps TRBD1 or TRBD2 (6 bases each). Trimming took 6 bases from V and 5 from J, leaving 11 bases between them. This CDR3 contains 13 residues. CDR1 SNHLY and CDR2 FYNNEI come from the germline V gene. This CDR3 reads CASRAGGDNEQFF. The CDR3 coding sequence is TGTGCCAGCAGGGCCGGGGGCGACAATGAGCAGTTCTTC. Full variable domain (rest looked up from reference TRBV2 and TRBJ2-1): EPEVTQTPSHQVTQMGQEVILRCVPISNHLYFYWYRQILGQKVEFLVSFYNNEISEKSEIFDDQFSVERPDGSNFTLKIRSTKLEDSAMYFCASRAGGDNEQFFGPGTRLTVL.

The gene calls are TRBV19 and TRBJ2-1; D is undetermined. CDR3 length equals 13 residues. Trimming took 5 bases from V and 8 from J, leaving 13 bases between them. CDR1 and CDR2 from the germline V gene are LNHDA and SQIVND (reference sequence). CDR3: CASSSKTGDEQFF. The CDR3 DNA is TGTGCCAGTAGTTCCAAGACCGGCGATGAGCAGTTCTTC.

CDR3 DNA: TGTGCCGGGAGCGGGAACTCAGATACGCAGTATTTT. This sequence encodes CAGSGNSDTQYF. V gene TRBV7-9 combines with J gene TRBJ2-3, with 7 positions matching TRBD2. This CDR3 spans 12 amino acids. Germline lookup yields CDR1 SEHNR and CDR2 FQNEAQ (reference sequence). Trimming removed 11 bases from V and 4 bases from J; junction bases left unmatched: 6.

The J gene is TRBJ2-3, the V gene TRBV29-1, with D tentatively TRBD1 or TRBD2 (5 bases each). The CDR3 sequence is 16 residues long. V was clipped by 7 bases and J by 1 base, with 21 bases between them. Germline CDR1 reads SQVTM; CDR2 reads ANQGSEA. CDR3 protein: CSAGLRDVFRTDTQYF. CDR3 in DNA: TGCAGCGCCGGGCTCCGGGACGTATTCCGCACAGATACGCAGTATTTT.

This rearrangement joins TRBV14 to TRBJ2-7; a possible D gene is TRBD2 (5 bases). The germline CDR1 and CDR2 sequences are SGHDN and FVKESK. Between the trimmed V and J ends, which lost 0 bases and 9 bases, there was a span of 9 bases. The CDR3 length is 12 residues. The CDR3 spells CASSQDRLRQYF. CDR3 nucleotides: TGTGCCAGCAGCCAAGATAGACTAAGGCAGTACTTC.

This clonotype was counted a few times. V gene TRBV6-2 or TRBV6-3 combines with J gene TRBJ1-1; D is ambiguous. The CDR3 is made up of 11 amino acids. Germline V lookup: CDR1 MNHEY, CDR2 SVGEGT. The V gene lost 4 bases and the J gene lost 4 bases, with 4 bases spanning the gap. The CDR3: CASSFPTEAFF. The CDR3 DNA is TGTGCCAGCAGTTTCCCCACTGAAGCTTTCTTT.

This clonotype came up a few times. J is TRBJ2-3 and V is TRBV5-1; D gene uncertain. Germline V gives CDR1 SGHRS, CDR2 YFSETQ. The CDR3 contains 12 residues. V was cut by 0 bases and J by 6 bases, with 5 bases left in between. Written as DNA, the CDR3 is TGCGCCAGCAGCTTGGCCAGGGATACGCAGTATTTT. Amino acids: CASSLARDTQYF.

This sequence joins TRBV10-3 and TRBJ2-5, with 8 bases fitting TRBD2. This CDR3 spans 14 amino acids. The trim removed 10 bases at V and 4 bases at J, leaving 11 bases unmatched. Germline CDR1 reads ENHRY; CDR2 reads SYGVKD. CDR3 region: CATNDPTSGETQYF. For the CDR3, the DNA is TGTGCCACCAACGACCCAACTAGCGGAGAGACCCAGTACTTC.

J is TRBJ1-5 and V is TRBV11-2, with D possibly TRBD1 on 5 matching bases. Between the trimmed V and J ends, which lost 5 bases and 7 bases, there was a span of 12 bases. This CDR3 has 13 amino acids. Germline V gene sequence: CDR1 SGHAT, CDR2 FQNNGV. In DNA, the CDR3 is TGTGCCAGCAGCGGCGGGGAGGGGCAGCCCCAGCATTTT. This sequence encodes CASSGGEGQPQHF.

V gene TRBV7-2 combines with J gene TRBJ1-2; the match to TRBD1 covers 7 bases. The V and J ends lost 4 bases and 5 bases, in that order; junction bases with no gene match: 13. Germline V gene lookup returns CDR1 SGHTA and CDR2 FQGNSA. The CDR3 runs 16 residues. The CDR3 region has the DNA TGTGCCAGCAGCTCCCGGGTCGAAGGGGGCTGGTATGGCTACACCTTC. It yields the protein CASSSRVEGGWYGYTF. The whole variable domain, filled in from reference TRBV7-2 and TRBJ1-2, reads GAGVSQSPSNKVTEKGKDVELRCDPISGHTALYWYRQSLGQGLEFLIYFQGNSAPDKSGLPSDRFSAERTGGSVSTLTIQRTQQEDSAVYLCASSSRVEGGWYGYTFGSGTRLTVV.

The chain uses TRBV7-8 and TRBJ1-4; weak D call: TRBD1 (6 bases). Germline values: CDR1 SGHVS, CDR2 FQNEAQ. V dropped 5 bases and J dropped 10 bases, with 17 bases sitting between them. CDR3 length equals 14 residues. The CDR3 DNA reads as TGTGCCAGCAGCCCCAAACAGGGAGTAGGAAAACTGTTTTTT. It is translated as CASSPKQGVGKLFF. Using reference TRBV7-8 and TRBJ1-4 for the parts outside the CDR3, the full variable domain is GAGVSQSPRYKVAKRGQDVALRCDPISGHVSLFWYQQALGQGPEFLTYFQNEAQLDKSGLPSDRFFAERPEGSVSTLKIQRTQQEDSAVYLCASSPKQGVGKLFFGSGTQLSVL.

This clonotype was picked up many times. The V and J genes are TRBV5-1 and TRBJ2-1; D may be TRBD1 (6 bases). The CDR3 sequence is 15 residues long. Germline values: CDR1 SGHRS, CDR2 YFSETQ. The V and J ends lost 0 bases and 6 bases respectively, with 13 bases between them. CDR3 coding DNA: TGCGCCAGCAGCTTGGCCCCAGGGGTTTCCAATGAGCAGTTCTTC. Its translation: CASSLAPGVSNEQFF.

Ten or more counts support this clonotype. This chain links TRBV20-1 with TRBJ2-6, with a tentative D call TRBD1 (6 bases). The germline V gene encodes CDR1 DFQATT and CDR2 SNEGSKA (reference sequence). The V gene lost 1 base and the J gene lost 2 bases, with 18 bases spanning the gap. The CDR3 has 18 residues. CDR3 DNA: TGCAGTGCTAGAGGGAGTTTCGGACAGTCGGCTGGGGCCAACGTCCTGACTTTC. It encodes CSARGSFGQSAGANVLTF.

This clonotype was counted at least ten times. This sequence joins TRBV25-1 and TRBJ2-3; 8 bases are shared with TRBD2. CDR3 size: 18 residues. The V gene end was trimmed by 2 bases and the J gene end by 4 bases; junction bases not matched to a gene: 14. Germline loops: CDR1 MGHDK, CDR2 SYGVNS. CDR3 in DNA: TGTGCCAGCAGTGAACGGATAGGGACTAGGGGATCCGCAGATACGCAGTATTTT. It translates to CASSERIGTRGSADTQYF. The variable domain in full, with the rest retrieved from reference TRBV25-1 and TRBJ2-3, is EADIYQTPRYLVIGTGKKITLECSQTMGHDKMYWYQQDPGMELHLIHYSYGVNSTEKGDLSSESTVSRIRTEHFPLTLESARPSHTSQYLCASSERIGTRGSADTQYFGPGTRLTVL.